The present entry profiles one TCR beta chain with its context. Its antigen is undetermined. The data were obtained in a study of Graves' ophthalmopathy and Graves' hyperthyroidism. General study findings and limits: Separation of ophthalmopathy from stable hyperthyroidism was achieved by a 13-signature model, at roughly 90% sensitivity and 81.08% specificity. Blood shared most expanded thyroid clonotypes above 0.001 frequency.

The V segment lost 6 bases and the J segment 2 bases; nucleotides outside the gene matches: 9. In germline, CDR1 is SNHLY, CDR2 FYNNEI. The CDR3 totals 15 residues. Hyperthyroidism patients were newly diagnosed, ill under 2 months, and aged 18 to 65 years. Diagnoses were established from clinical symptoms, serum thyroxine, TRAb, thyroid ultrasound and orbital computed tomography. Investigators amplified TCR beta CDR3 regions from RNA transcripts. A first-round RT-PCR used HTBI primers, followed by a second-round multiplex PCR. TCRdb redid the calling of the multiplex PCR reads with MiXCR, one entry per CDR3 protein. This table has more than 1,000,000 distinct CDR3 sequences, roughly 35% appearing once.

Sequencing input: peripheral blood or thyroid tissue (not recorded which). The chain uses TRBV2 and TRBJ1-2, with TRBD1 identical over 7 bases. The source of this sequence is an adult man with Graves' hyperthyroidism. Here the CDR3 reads CASRDPGTVNYGYTF. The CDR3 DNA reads TGTGCCAGCAGAGATCCCGGGACAGTCAACTATGGCTACACCTTC.